This T cell receptor (beta chain) was sequenced for a study of blood T cells in healthy people across ages. Overall study context: The template switching approach captured approximately one barcoded beta molecule for every two T cells.

A second PCR of 7 to 11 cycles used a sample-barcoded 5' primer and a J-beta primer mix. Every cDNA molecule bore a tag from a template-switch adaptor containing 12 random nucleotides. A single record per CDR3 protein comes from TCRdb applying MiXCR to the 5' RACE reads. The data hold under 850,000 distinct CDR3 sequences, with 35% to 40% observed a single time. Each sample provided at least 6 micrograms of extracted total RNA. Per germline, CDR1 SGHTA and CDR2 FQGNSA. The CDR3 runs to 16 residues. Losses at the gene ends were 0 bases for V and 5 bases for J; bases not matched to a gene: 5. This chain uses TRBV7-2 with TRBJ2-3, with TRBD2 matching 10 bases. The TCR comes from a man between 18 and 29 years old in good health. Sequenced sample: blood. This CDR3 reads CASSLATSGLGDTQYF. The CDR3, as DNA: TGTGCCAGCAGCTTAGCGACTAGCGGGTTGGGAGATACGCAGTATTTT.